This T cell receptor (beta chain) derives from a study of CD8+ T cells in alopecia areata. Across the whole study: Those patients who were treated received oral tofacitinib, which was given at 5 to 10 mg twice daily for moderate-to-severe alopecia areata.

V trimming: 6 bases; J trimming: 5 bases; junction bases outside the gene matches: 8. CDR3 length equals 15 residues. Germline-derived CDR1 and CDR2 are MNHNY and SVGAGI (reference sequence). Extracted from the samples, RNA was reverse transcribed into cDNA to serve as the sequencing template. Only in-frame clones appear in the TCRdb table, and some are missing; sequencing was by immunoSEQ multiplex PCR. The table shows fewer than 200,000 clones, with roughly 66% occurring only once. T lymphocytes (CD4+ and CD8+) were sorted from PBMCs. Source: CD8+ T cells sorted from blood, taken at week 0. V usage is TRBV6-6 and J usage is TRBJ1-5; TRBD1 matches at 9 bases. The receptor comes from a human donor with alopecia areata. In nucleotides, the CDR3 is TGTGCCAGCAGCCTTGCCGGGACAGGGTATCAGCCCCAGCATTTT. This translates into CASSLAGTGYQPQHF.